This T cell receptor beta chain was captured in a study of shared clonotypes between healthy human individuals. Study-wide results and caveats: Across a handful of donors, naive CD4 shared roughly 5.2%, naive CD8 more than 3%, memory CD4 roughly 2.3%, memory CD8 approximately 0.4%.

With regard to this clone: Its target is unknown.

Unmatched junction bases numbered 6, after V lost 4 bases and J lost 5 bases. Germline V gene data show CDR1 as SGHNT and CDR2 as YYREEE (reference sequence). This CDR3 is built from 14 residues. Using immunoSEQ multiplex PCR, the repertoire was profiled, and TCRdb retains in-frame clones only, with some absent. The sample has about 1.4 million clones, over 95% seen once. This chain connects TRBV5-4 to TRBJ2-5; 9 bases match TRBD2. The specimen was naive CD4+ T cells sorted from blood. The subset was: CD45RA+ positively selected. The TCR originated in a man younger than 45 in good health. CDR3 sequence: CASSAPTSGETQYF. The CDR3 DNA follows: TGTGCCAGCAGCGCTCCTACTAGCGGGGAGACCCAGTACTTC.